This entry lists 14 T cell receptor beta chains sequenced from one sample in a study of blood T cell repertoires in COVID-19. The data were produced by immunoSEQ multiplex PCR, yet TCRdb's version contains in-frame clones alone and is incomplete. Of about 170,000 clones in the sample, 65% to 85% were seen once. Sequenced: PBMCs or T cells enriched from blood (not recorded which). The source is a woman aged 45-60 years in a cohort exposed to, infected with or recovered from COVID-19 (not recorded which).

This rearrangement joins TRBV5-1 to TRBJ2-1; 11 nucleotides agree with TRBD1. Germline V lookup: CDR1 SGHRS, CDR2 YFSETQ. V lost 4 bases to trimming and J lost 7 bases; unmatched junction nucleotides: 7. This CDR3 is 15 amino acids long. DNA for the CDR3: TGCGCCAGCAGCCCCCGGACAGGGGGCTTAAATGAGCAGTTCTTC. This sequence encodes CASSPRTGGLNEQFF.

The chain recombines TRBV6-2 or TRBV6-3 with TRBJ1-5, with D possibly matching TRBD1 (5 bases). The CDR3 contains 13 residues. Trimming shortened V by 6 bases and J by 4 bases, and 10 bases separated the two germline ends. Germline lookup yields CDR1 MNHEY and CDR2 SVGEGT. CDR3 coding DNA: TGTGCCAGCAGCTTGGACAAGAATCAGCCCCAGCATTTT. Its translation: CASSLDKNQPQHF.

The CDR3 nucleotides read TGTGCCAGCAGTCCCTCTAATACAGGGAACACTGAAGCTTTCTTT. This sequence encodes CASSPSNTGNTEAFF. The chain combines TRBV27 with TRBJ1-1; a weak D match, TRBD1 (5 bases). With 5 bases removed from V and 1 base from J, the gap between germline ends came to 14 bases. CDR3 length: 15 residues. The germline gives CDR1 MNHEY, CDR2 SMNVEV (reference sequence).

The rearrangement joins TRBV6-2 or TRBV6-3 to TRBJ1-5; D is uncertain. Trimming cost V 5 bases and J 2 bases, with 10 bases left between them. CDR3 length equals 14 residues. The V gene's germline CDR1 is MNHEY and CDR2 SVGEGT. The CDR3 nucleotides read TGTGCCAGCAGTAACGCCGGGGGCAATCAGCCCCAGCATTTT. Protein sequence: CASSNAGGNQPQHF.

This clone was seen more than once but under ten times. The chain has TRBV7-9 and TRBJ2-1; D is undetermined. The CDR3 is made up of 12 amino acids. The V gene lost 5 bases and the J gene lost 9 bases, with 11 bases spanning the gap. Germline CDR1 is SEHNR and CDR2 is FQNEAQ (reference sequence). The CDR3 nucleotides are TGTGCCAGCAGCCTGGGCCCGTTTGAGCAGTTCTTC. This sequence encodes CASSLGPFEQFF.

The CDR3, as DNA: TGTGCCAGCAGCTCCCCTAATCAGGCCGGGGAGCTGTTTTTT. Protein: CASSSPNQAGELFF. V usage is TRBV7-9 and J usage is TRBJ2-2; D is ambiguous. From germline, CDR1 is SEHNR and CDR2 FQNEAQ (reference sequence). V gave up 4 bases and J gave up 6 bases, with 12 bases separating them. The CDR3 loop spans 14 amino acids.

The chain has TRBV2 and TRBJ1-4, with D perhaps TRBD1 (5 bases). V lost 6 bases and J lost 3, with 11 bases in between. The germline V gene encodes CDR1 SNHLY and CDR2 FYNNEI. The CDR3 is made up of 14 amino acids. This CDR3 is CASRADRSNEKLFF. The CDR3, as DNA: TGTGCCAGCAGGGCAGACAGATCTAATGAAAAACTGTTTTTT. The full variable domain, its missing parts supplied by reference TRBV2 and TRBJ1-4, is EPEVTQTPSHQVTQMGQEVILRCVPISNHLYFYWYRQILGQKVEFLVSFYNNEISEKSEIFDDQFSVERPDGSNFTLKIRSTKLEDSAMYFCASRADRSNEKLFFGSGTQLSVL.

The V gene is TRBV27, the J gene TRBJ1-1; the D gene is possibly TRBD1 (5 bases). This CDR3 is 14 amino acids long. Germline CDR1 is MNHEY and CDR2 is SMNVEV (reference sequence). V lost 6 bases and J lost 1, with 12 bases in between. The CDR3 is CASRVGRGNTEAFF. The CDR3 bases are TGTGCCAGCAGGGTAGGGAGGGGGAACACTGAAGCTTTCTTT.

This clone was recorded once. The chain employs TRBV18 and TRBJ2-2; 9 nucleotides agree with TRBD1. This CDR3 has 21 amino acids. Germline values: CDR1 KGHSH, CDR2 LQKENI. V trimming: 3 bases; J trimming: 0 bases; junction bases outside the gene matches: 17. This CDR3 is CASSPPRTGTGKVSNTGELFF. The CDR3 coding sequence is TGTGCCAGCTCACCTCCCAGAACCGGGACAGGGAAGGTTTCGAACACCGGGGAGCTGTTTTTT. The full variable domain, completed using reference TRBV18 and TRBJ2-2, is NAGVMQNPRHLVRRRGQEARLRCSPMKGHSHVYWYRQLPEEGLKFMVYLQKENIIDESGMPKERFSAEFPKEGPSILRIQQVVRGDSAAYFCASSPPRTGTGKVSNTGELFFGEGSRLTVL.

This clone was observed at least ten times. This rearrangement joins TRBV7-2 to TRBJ1-3; D is uncertain. Germline loops: CDR1 SGHTA, CDR2 FQGNSA. The V and J ends lost 3 bases and 0 bases respectively, with 12 bases between them. The CDR3 extends over 16 amino acids. CDR3 region: CASSLSPVNSGNTIYF. Written as DNA, the CDR3 is TGTGCCAGCAGCTTGTCCCCGGTAAACTCTGGAAACACCATATATTTT.

The CDR3 region is CASSPSPVSAGNTIYF. The CDR3 region has the DNA TGTGCCAGCAGCCCTTCCCCCGTGTCGGCTGGAAACACCATATATTTT. The chain couples TRBV7-2 to TRBJ1-3; the D is unclear. Trimming took 5 bases from V and 2 from J, leaving 16 bases between them. Germline-derived CDR1 and CDR2 are SGHTA and FQGNSA. The CDR3 contains 16 residues.

The chain employs TRBV7-6 and TRBJ2-7; TRBD2 aligns across 13 bases. J was trimmed by 6 bases and V by 5 bases; bases with no gene match: 7. The CDR3 totals 15 residues. Germline V lookup: CDR1 SGHVS, CDR2 FNYEAQ. The CDR3 DNA reads as TGTGCCAGCAGCCGGACTAGCGGGAGACCGTCCGAGCAGTACTTC. It specifies CASSRTSGRPSEQYF.

The chain links TRBV10-1 to TRBJ2-3; possibly TRBD1 for D (5 bases). The CDR3 runs to 15 residues. CDR1 WNHNN and CDR2 SYGVQD come from the germline V gene (reference sequence). Trimming pared 0 bases from V and 3 bases from J, leaving 10 bases between. The CDR3 here is CASSESQGATDTQYF. The CDR3 nucleotides read TGCGCCAGCAGTGAGTCTCAAGGGGCAACAGATACGCAGTATTTT.

This rearrangement joins TRBV28 to TRBJ1-1; D is uncertain. The CDR3 contains 13 residues. Germline CDR1 reads MDHEN; CDR2 reads SYDVKM. V lost 3 bases, J lost 7 bases, and 12 bases lay in between. The CDR3 protein is CASSLVVAVEAFF. For the CDR3, the DNA is TGTGCCAGCAGTTTGGTAGTGGCGGTTGAAGCTTTCTTT.